This T cell receptor (beta chain) was found in a study of T cells in Graves' hyperthyroidism and ophthalmopathy. Study-level information: At the time of initial diagnosis and before any treatment, peripheral blood was collected.

The CDR3 runs 15 residues. CDR1 and CDR2 from the germline V gene are MGHRA and YSYEKL. V lost 6 bases to trimming and J lost 3 bases; unmatched junction nucleotides: 10. General study points: Ophthalmopathy was separated from stable hyperthyroidism by a 13 V-J model. The majority of expanded thyroid clonotypes above 0.001 also appeared in blood.

There are a few counts of this clonotype. Its target is not known. Template material for amplifying TCR beta CDR3 regions consisted of RNA transcripts. The study used the HTBI primer set for a first-round RT-PCR of the TCR CDR3. One entry per CDR3 protein results from TCRdb running MiXCR on the multiplex PCR reads. Here the sample spans 350,000 or so distinct CDR3 sequences, approximately 18% being singletons. This TCR came from a woman in her fifties or sixties with Graves' hyperthyroidism. The sample taken for sequencing was blood. The rearrangement links TRBV4-1 to TRBJ1-1; 7 nucleotides align to TRBD1. The CDR3 here is CASRRGQVGYTEAFF. The CDR3 DNA sequence: TGCGCCAGCAGGAGGGGGCAGGTCGGGTACACTGAAGCTTTCTTT.